This T cell receptor (beta chain) is drawn from a study of T cells in narcolepsy. Sequencing was performed with immunoSEQ multiplex PCR; in TCRdb, only in-frame clones are kept and a portion is missing. The sample yields 30,000 to 40,000 clones, approximately 85% seen once. Sequenced: CD45RA- memory CD4+ T cells from PBMCs. This receptor was obtained from a human donor with narcolepsy.

The CDR3 nucleotides read TGTGCCAGCAGCCAGCAGAGGGGCAACGAGCAGTACTTC. Protein sequence: CASSQQRGNEQYF. J is TRBJ2-7 and V is TRBV5-4; D possibly matches TRBD1 or TRBD2 (5 bases each). Per the germline V gene, CDR1 is SGHNT and CDR2 is YYREEE (reference sequence). V dropped 4 bases and J dropped 5 bases, with 13 bases sitting between them. CDR3 length: 13 residues.